Below, 23 T cell receptor beta chains from the same sample are listed, as sequenced in a study of cytomegalovirus exposure and HLA in healthy donors. PCR was performed using 60 Vbeta and 13 Jbeta primers. Clones were sequenced by immunoSEQ multiplex PCR, and TCRdb holds only the in-frame ones, with some missing. The table lists about 150,000 clones, roughly 77% of them singletons. Sequenced input: PBMCs. The receptor source for this set is a man aged 18 to 35 in good health and CMV-seropositive.

The chain combines TRBV29-1 with TRBJ2-7, with 10 bases aligning to TRBD1. The ends lost 4 bases at V and 6 bases at J; junction bases unmatched: 12. The CDR3 has 15 residues. Germline lookup yields CDR1 SQVTM and CDR2 ANQGSEA. In DNA form, the CDR3 reads TGCAGCGTTGTGGGCGACCGGGACAGGGGTAGCGAGCAGTACTTC. Translating gives CSVVGDRDRGSEQYF.

In its sample, this clone was seen a few times. This chain joins TRBV5-1 and TRBJ2-7; the match to TRBD1 covers 7 bases. Per the germline V gene, CDR1 is SGHRS and CDR2 is YFSETQ. The CDR3 totals 12 residues. V shed 4 bases and J 6 bases; nucleotides not matched to a gene: 4. This CDR3 is CASSQGEGEQYF. The DNA of the CDR3 is TGCGCCAGCAGCCAGGGGGAAGGCGAGCAGTACTTC.

The chain uses TRBV7-2 and TRBJ1-5, with D maybe TRBD1 (6 bases). The CDR3 totals 16 residues. The germline CDR1 and CDR2 sequences are SGHTA and FQGNSA. Trimming took 1 base from V and 1 from J, leaving 11 bases between them. The CDR3 sequence is CASSLVARGSNQPQHF. For the CDR3, the DNA is TGTGCCAGCAGCTTAGTGGCCAGGGGAAGCAATCAGCCCCAGCATTTT.

Here the CDR3 DNA reads TGTGCCAGTAGCCCGGGACAGGATCAGCCCCAGCATTTT. Encoded protein: CASSPGQDQPQHF. This chain joins TRBV19 and TRBJ1-5; TRBD1 matches 8 bases. V lost 6 bases and J lost 5; bases outside the gene matches: 3. There are 13 residues in the CDR3. Germline loops: CDR1 LNHDA, CDR2 SQIVND (reference sequence). The full variable domain, its missing parts supplied by reference TRBV19 and TRBJ1-5, is DGGITQSPKYLFRKEGQNVTLSCEQNLNHDAMYWYRQDPGQGLRLIYYSQIVNDFQKGDIAEGYSVSREKKESFPLTVTSAQKNPTAFYLCASSPGQDQPQHFGDGTRLSIL.

This clone turned up a few times. The chain has TRBV18 and TRBJ2-2; a weak D match, TRBD2 (6 bases). Germline V lookup: CDR1 KGHSH, CDR2 LQKENI. V dropped 6 bases and J dropped 1 base, with 15 bases sitting between them. CDR3 length: 16 residues. As DNA, the CDR3 is TGTGCCAGCTCGGATTCAAACGGGAGGAACACCGGGGAGCTGTTTTTT. Translated, it gives CASSDSNGRNTGELFF. The entire variable domain, with the rest obtained from reference TRBV18 and TRBJ2-2, is as follows: NAGVMQNPRHLVRRRGQEARLRCSPMKGHSHVYWYRQLPEEGLKFMVYLQKENIIDESGMPKERFSAEFPKEGPSILRIQQVVRGDSAAYFCASSDSNGRNTGELFFGEGSRLTVL.

As to this clone: Given the absence of the conserved phenylalanine or tryptophan at the CDR3 end, a read error is likely. The DNA is omitted, as the CDR3 cannot be located on it reliably, and the CDR3 follows TCRdb's listing. The rearrangement joins TRBV29-1 to TRBJ2-7; the D call in the table, TRBD1, was not verified against the DNA. The length of the CDR3 is 12 amino acids, counting both ends. From germline, CDR1 is SQVTM and CDR2 ANQGSEA. The CDR3 loop reads CSVVGFKEQVLT.

The chain has TRBV6-1 and TRBJ1-4; unclear D gene. V lost 2 bases and J lost 8, with 12 bases in between. The CDR3 is 14 amino acids. The germline V gene has CDR1 MNHNS and CDR2 SASEGT. The CDR3 bases are TGTGCCAGCAGTGAATATGATGACTGGGAAAAACTGTTTTTT. It translates to CASSEYDDWEKLFF.

The chain links TRBV19 to TRBJ1-4, with a tentative D call TRBD1 (6 bases). V was shortened by 3 bases and J by 5 bases, with 10 bases between the two germline ends. CDR3 length equals 14 residues. Germline-derived CDR1 and CDR2 are LNHDA and SQIVND (reference sequence). CDR3: CASSIGDTNEKLFF. The CDR3 DNA reads TGTGCCAGTAGTATTGGGGACACAAATGAAAAACTGTTTTTT.

J is TRBJ2-7 and V is TRBV2, with TRBD1 matching over 7 bases. V shed 10 bases and J 5 bases; nucleotides not matched to a gene: 11. The length of the CDR3 is 13 residues. Germline values: CDR1 SNHLY, CDR2 FYNNEI. This chain's CDR3 is CATPGTELNEQYF. As DNA, the CDR3 is TGTGCCACGCCGGGGACAGAGCTGAACGAGCAGTACTTC. The complete variable domain, with remaining parts taken from reference TRBV2 and TRBJ2-7, reads EPEVTQTPSHQVTQMGQEVILRCVPISNHLYFYWYRQILGQKVEFLVSFYNNEISEKSEIFDDQFSVERPDGSNFTLKIRSTKLEDSAMYFCATPGTELNEQYFGPGTRLTVT.

V usage is TRBV5-1 and J usage is TRBJ2-2; the D is unclear. The CDR3 is made up of 15 amino acids. Per germline, CDR1 SGHRS and CDR2 YFSETQ. V was shortened by 3 bases and J by 4 bases, with 13 bases between the two germline ends. CDR3 coding DNA: TGCGCCAGCAGCTCCGGAGTCACGGGCACCGGGGAGCTGTTTTTT. Residues: CASSSGVTGTGELFF. Filled out from reference TRBV5-1 and TRBJ2-2, the complete variable domain reads KAGVTQTPRYLIKTRGQQVTLSCSPISGHRSVSWYQQTPGQGLQFLFEYFSETQRNKGNFPGRFSGRQFSNSRSEMNVSTLELGDSALYLCASSSGVTGTGELFFGEGSRLTVL.

The V and J genes are TRBV25-1 and TRBJ2-2, with D possibly being TRBD1 (5 bases). The CDR3 extends over 16 amino acids. The V and J ends lost 1 base and 0 bases respectively, with 9 bases between them. The germline V gene encodes CDR1 MGHDK and CDR2 SYGVNS. CDR3 nucleotide sequence: TGTGCCAGCAGTGAATCTTACAGGACGAACACCGGGGAGCTGTTTTTT. As protein: CASSESYRTNTGELFF.

This chain links TRBV6-6 with TRBJ2-7, with 7 bases fitting TRBD2. The length of the CDR3 is 15 residues. CDR1 is MNHNY, CDR2 SVGAGI, per germline (reference sequence). J gave up 2 bases and V 2 bases, and 6 bases lay outside the gene matches. The CDR3 region is CASSYQGGRPYEQYF. As DNA, the CDR3 is TGTGCCAGCAGTTACCAGGGCGGGAGACCCTACGAGCAGTACTTC.

This clone has just one count. This chain uses TRBV28 with TRBJ1-6; D is possibly TRBD1 (5 bases). This CDR3 has 16 amino acids. Trimming left V 4 bases short and J 10 bases short, with 20 bases between. CDR1 is MDHEN and CDR2 is SYDVKM in the germline V gene. CDR3 in amino acids: CASSSPGQGKGSPLHF. The CDR3 nucleotides are TGTGCCAGCAGTTCCCCCGGGCAGGGAAAAGGGTCACCCCTCCACTTT.

This clone was detected a few times. V gene TRBV28 combines with J gene TRBJ2-1; 7 positions match TRBD2. The CDR3 runs to 16 residues. The V segment lost 7 bases and the J segment 2 bases; nucleotides outside the gene matches: 11. The germline V gene encodes CDR1 MDHEN and CDR2 SYDVKM. The CDR3 loop is CASTTGGGLPYNEQFF. CDR3 in DNA: TGTGCCAGCACCACTGGGGGGGGACTACCCTACAATGAGCAGTTCTTC.

The chain employs TRBV5-1 and TRBJ2-5; D gene ambiguous. Trimming stripped 3 bases from V and 0 bases from J, with 12 bases between. CDR1 and CDR2 (germline): SGHRS, YFSETQ. The CDR3 spans 15 residues. The CDR3 DNA reads TGCGCCAGCAGCTCAACCTCTAGGAACCAAGAGACCCAGTACTTC. It specifies CASSSTSRNQETQYF.

There are a few counts of this clone. Other DNA sequences in this sample translate to the same CDR3. The chain employs TRBV11-2 and TRBJ2-5, with D tentatively TRBD2 (6 bases). CDR1 is SGHAT and CDR2 is FQNNGV in the germline V gene. The CDR3 contains 16 residues. Trimming removed 1 base from V and 7 bases from J, with 19 bases in between. CDR3 amino acids: CASSLAGGSSGRTQYF. The CDR3 DNA reads TGTGCCAGCAGCTTAGCCGGGGGAAGCAGTGGGCGGACCCAGTACTTC. The complete variable domain, with remaining parts taken from reference TRBV11-2 and TRBJ2-5, reads EAGVAQSPRYKIIEKRQSVAFWCNPISGHATLYWYQQILGQGPKLLIQFQNNGVVDDSQLPKDRFSAERLKGVDSTLKIQPAKLEDSAVYLCASSLAGGSSGRTQYFGPGTRLLVL.

The CDR3 bases are TGCGCCAGCAGCACCCCCACCGGGAGCGCCTACAATGAGCAGTTCTTC. Residues: CASSTPTGSAYNEQFF. The gene calls are TRBV4-1 and TRBJ2-1, with D maybe TRBD2 (6 bases). The CDR3 has 16 amino acids. CDR1 is MGHRA, CDR2 YSYEKL, per germline. Trimming took off 5 bases at V and 2 bases at J, with 16 bases between the two ends.

The chain uses TRBV28 and TRBJ2-7; a possible D gene is TRBD2 (6 bases). This CDR3 has 16 residues. Trimming left V 6 bases short and J 4 bases short, with 22 bases between. CDR1 is MDHEN and CDR2 is SYDVKM in the germline V gene. CDR3 sequence reads: CASSDSPGRTWYEQYF. The CDR3 nucleotides read TGTGCCAGCAGCGATTCCCCAGGGAGGACGTGGTACGAGCAGTACTTC.

This chain's CDR3 is CAWSVQGGGYTF. The CDR3 coding sequence is TGTGCCTGGAGTGTACAAGGGGGTGGCTACACCTTC. J is TRBJ1-2 and V is TRBV30, with a possible D match to TRBD1 (6 bases). V shed 0 bases and J shed 7 bases, with 9 bases lying between them. The CDR3 contains 12 residues. Germline CDR1 and CDR2: GTSNPN and SVGIG (reference sequence).

The V call is TRBV28, the J call TRBJ1-5, with D tentatively TRBD1 (6 bases). The V end was cut by 5 bases, the J end by 1 base, with 9 bases between. The germline gives CDR1 MDHEN, CDR2 SYDVKM. The CDR3 spans 14 residues. CDR3 bases: TGTGCCAGCAGTATGACAGGAAGCAATCAGCCCCAGCATTTT. Amino acids: CASSMTGSNQPQHF.

The chain recombines TRBV19 with TRBJ2-7; D might be TRBD1 (7 bases). The ends were cut back, 4 bases at V and 4 bases at J, with 17 bases in the middle. The CDR3 has 15 amino acids. Germline V gene sequence: CDR1 LNHDA, CDR2 SQIVND (reference sequence). CDR3 in DNA: TGTGCCAGTAGTAAACGGCGTCAGGGGGGTTACGAGCAGTACTTC. Protein: CASSKRRQGGYEQYF. The full variable domain, rest sourced from reference TRBV19 and TRBJ2-7, is DGGITQSPKYLFRKEGQNVTLSCEQNLNHDAMYWYRQDPGQGLRLIYYSQIVNDFQKGDIAEGYSVSREKKESFPLTVTSAQKNPTAFYLCASSKRRQGGYEQYFGPGTRLTVT.

This chain joins TRBV18 and TRBJ2-6; D is uncertain. CDR1 is KGHSH, CDR2 LQKENI, per germline. The germline V and J ends were trimmed by 1 base and 2 bases, with 18 bases remaining between them. The CDR3 has 19 amino acids. The DNA of the CDR3 is TGTGCCAGCTCACCACGCCAAGGAGTTTCCTCTCCTGGGGCCAACGTCCTGACTTTC. As protein: CASSPRQGVSSPGANVLTF.

The genes are TRBV5-6 and TRBJ1-5, with 7 bases that match TRBD1. Unmatched junction bases numbered 8, after V lost 4 bases and J lost 7 bases. Germline-derived CDR1 and CDR2 are SGHDT and YYEEEE. The CDR3 covers 14 residues. In nucleotides, the CDR3 is TGTGCCAGCAGCACTCGAGGGACAGACCAGCCCCAGCATTTT. This gives the protein CASSTRGTDQPQHF.